This T cell receptor beta chain was observed in a study of T cells in Graves' hyperthyroidism and ophthalmopathy. Study-level background: Peripheral blood was collected at initial diagnosis, before any treatment.

Researchers amplified the TCR beta CDR3 regions from RNA transcripts. A first-round RT-PCR of the TCR CDR3 used the HTBI primer set. TCRdb passed the multiplex PCR reads through MiXCR, listing each CDR3 protein once. The sample yields around 700,000 distinct CDR3 sequences, roughly a sixth seen once. From germline, CDR1 is MNHEY and CDR2 SMNVEV (reference sequence). The CDR3 runs to 13 residues. V lost 0 bases to trimming and J lost 9 bases, with 11 bases between them. About this clonotype itself: Its antigen is unidentified.

Study-wide points: Ophthalmopathy, which appeared later, was predicted by the model a median approximately six months before onset. Most expanded thyroid clonotypes above 0.001 recurred in blood.

Clinicians diagnosed patients from clinical symptoms, serum thyroxine and TRAb, thyroid ultrasound and orbital computed tomography. The V and J genes are TRBV27 and TRBJ1-2; D is ambiguous. Material for sequencing was blood. This clonotype was obtained from a woman between 45 and 65 years old with Graves' hyperthyroidism that later progressed to Graves' ophthalmopathy. DNA for the CDR3: TGTGCCAGCAGTTTATCGGACCGGGCCCGCTACACCTTC. It codes for CASSLSDRARYTF.